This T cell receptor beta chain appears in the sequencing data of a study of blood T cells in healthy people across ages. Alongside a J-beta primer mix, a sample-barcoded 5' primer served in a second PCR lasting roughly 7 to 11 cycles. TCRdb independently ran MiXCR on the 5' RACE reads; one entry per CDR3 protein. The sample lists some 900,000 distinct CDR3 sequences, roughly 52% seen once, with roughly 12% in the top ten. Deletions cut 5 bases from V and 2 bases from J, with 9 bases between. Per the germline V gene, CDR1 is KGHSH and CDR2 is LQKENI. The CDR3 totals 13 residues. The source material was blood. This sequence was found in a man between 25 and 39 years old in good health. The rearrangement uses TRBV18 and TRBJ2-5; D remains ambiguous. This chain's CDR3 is CASSANRQETQYF. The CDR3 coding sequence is TGTGCCAGCTCAGCAAACAGACAAGAGACCCAGTACTTC. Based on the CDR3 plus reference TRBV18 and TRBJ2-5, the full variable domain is NAGVMQNPRHLVRRRGQEARLRCSPMKGHSHVYWYRQLPEEGLKFMVYLQKENIIDESGMPKERFSAEFPKEGPSILRIQQVVRGDSAAYFCASSANRQETQYFGPGTRLLVL.